The subject of this entry is one TCR beta chain. Its antigen is not known. Generated by immunoSEQ multiplex PCR, the TCRdb table keeps only in-frame clones and is missing some. The repertoire holds under 150,000 clones, with roughly nine tenths as singletons. This entry belongs to a study of T cell responses to AZD1222 COVID-19 vaccine. Study findings and constraints: Unmutated regions of variants are reportedly targeted by nearly half of spike-specific TCRs. Possibly, clonal diversity was underestimated; donors were largely white British and included more females.

The CDR3 is made up of 15 amino acids. The germline gives CDR1 GTSNPN, CDR2 SVGIG (reference sequence). V lost 0 bases and J lost 6; bases outside the gene matches: 8. This sample comprised peripheral blood, obtained 28 days after the second AZD1222 dose. This sequence joins TRBV30 and TRBJ2-1; 7 bases are a match to TRBD2. The source is an adult who received the AZD1222 COVID-19 vaccine. The chain's CDR3 is CAWSVGVSGGNEQFF. Written as DNA, the CDR3 is TGTGCCTGGAGTGTAGGGGTCTCGGGGGGCAATGAGCAGTTCTTC.